This T cell receptor (beta chain) originates from a study of cytomegalovirus exposure and HLA in healthy donors. Study-level points and caveats: According to reports, the classifier identified cytomegalovirus status with high specificity and sensitivity. In vitro work confirmed that three CMV-associated chains recognize CMV antigens. Rare TCR sequences predominated, though certain public TCRs were found in many donors. That first-cohort TCR clusters tended to co-occur in the roughly 130 validation repertoires was found in a later analysis.

This clone is a singleton in its sample. Its antigen is still unknown. The method was immunoSEQ multiplex PCR; TCRdb's version includes in-frame clones alone and lacks a portion of them. The sample yields hundreds of thousands of clones, 86% seen once. CDR1 and CDR2 from the germline V gene are KGHSH and LQKENI. V shed 3 bases, J shed 7 bases, and the junction held 9 bases outside the gene matches. The CDR3 runs 17 residues. The receptor was isolated from a young woman in good health and CMV-seronegative. Sequenced material: PBMCs. This chain connects TRBV18 to TRBJ2-1, with 13 nucleotides matching TRBD2. The CDR3 DNA follows: TGTGCCAGCTCACCTCCGGGACTAGCGGGAAAAGCGAATGAGCAGTTCTTC. It specifies CASSPPGLAGKANEQFF.